This T cell receptor beta chain emerged from a study of cytomegalovirus exposure and HLA in healthy donors. This clone has just a few counts. The PCR used 60 Vbeta and 13 Jbeta primers. Data came from immunoSEQ multiplex PCR; TCRdb stores just in-frame clones and leaves some out. This sample has some 180,000 clones, with just over 75% found just once. Germline assignment: CDR1 LGHNA and CDR2 YSLEER. CDR3 length equals 15 residues. Trimming took off 0 bases at V and 5 bases at J, with 10 bases between the two ends. The receptor was isolated from a woman aged 60-75 years in good health and CMV-seropositive. The chain recombines TRBV4-3 with TRBJ2-2; D gene uncertain. Specimen: PBMCs. This CDR3 reads CASSQDLRRTGELFF. CDR3 DNA: TGCGCCAGCAGCCAAGATCTGCGGCGAACCGGGGAGCTGTTTTTT.